The next 17 T cell receptor beta chains were all read from a single sample in a study of blood T cell repertoires in COVID-19. The method was immunoSEQ multiplex PCR; TCRdb's version includes in-frame clones alone and lacks a portion of them. The table has about 200,000 clones, approximately 79% seen once. Sequencing was done on a sample of peripheral blood. These receptors all stem from a human donor in a cohort sampled during active COVID-19.

V usage is TRBV6-5 and J usage is TRBJ1-1; no definite D call. Germline V lookup: CDR1 MNHEY, CDR2 SVGAGI. The V and J ends lost 0 bases and 4 bases respectively, with 6 bases between them. The CDR3 loop spans 13 amino acids. Here the CDR3 reads CASSYSKSTEAFF. The CDR3 nucleotides read TGTGCCAGCAGTTACTCGAAGAGCACTGAAGCTTTCTTT.

The V gene is TRBV5-5, the J gene TRBJ1-2, with D hard to call. The CDR3 is made up of 12 amino acids. Germline-derived CDR1 and CDR2 are SGHKS and YYEKEE (reference sequence). V lost 0 bases and J 4 bases, leaving 4 bases between the germline ends. CDR3 sequence (DNA): TGTGCCAGCAGCTTGGCTACCTATGGCTACACCTTC. Translated, it gives CASSLATYGYTF. The entire variable domain, with the rest obtained from reference TRBV5-5 and TRBJ1-2, is as follows: DAGVTQSPTHLIKTRGQQVTLRCSPISGHKSVSWYQQVLGQGPQFIFQYYEKEERGRGNFPDRFSARQFPNYSSELNVNALLLGDSALYLCASSLATYGYTFGSGTRLTVV.

Note on this clone: A read error is possible here, since a much larger clone lies one base away. Other nucleotide sequences from this sample produce the same CDR3. This chain connects TRBV7-2 to TRBJ2-7; D is ambiguous. Germline V gene data show CDR1 as SGHTA and CDR2 as FQGNSA. This CDR3 spans 12 amino acids. V was shortened by 5 bases and J by 0 bases, with 5 bases between the two germline ends. The CDR3 region is CASSLTSYEQYF. CDR3 in DNA: TGTGCCAGCAGCCTAACCTCCTACGAGCAGTACTTC.

The table lists this clone with a count of one. The chain recombines TRBV5-3 with TRBJ2-1, with 10 positions matching TRBD1. TRBV5-3 is given ORF status, its function remaining uncertain. The CDR3 consists of 17 residues. The J segment lost 8 bases and the V segment lost 0 bases, leaving 11 bases of the junction unmatched. The CDR3 nucleotides read TGTGCCAGAAGCTTGGTAGGGGCTAGACAGGGGGCCGATGAGCAGTTCTTC. Translated: CARSLVGARQGADEQFF.

The chain couples TRBV5-1 to TRBJ2-5; the match to TRBD2 covers 10 bases. The CDR3 totals 16 residues. Germline V CDR1 and CDR2: SGHRS, YFSETQ. V lost 0 bases and J lost 5; bases outside the gene matches: 7. In nucleotides, the CDR3 is TGCGCCAGCAGCTTGGACCTAGCGGGAGCCTCGGAGACCCAGTACTTC. Translated: CASSLDLAGASETQYF.

The chain couples TRBV28 to TRBJ1-2; a possible D gene is TRBD1 (6 bases). This CDR3 comprises 12 residues. Looked up from germline, CDR1 is MDHEN and CDR2 is SYDVKM. The V end was cut by 8 bases, the J end by 5 bases, with 12 bases between. The CDR3 DNA reads TGTGCCAGCCACGACAGGAAATATGGCTACACCTTC. Protein product: CASHDRKYGYTF.

The sample holds one count of this clone. V usage is TRBV5-5 and J usage is TRBJ2-7; D is possibly TRBD1 (6 bases). This CDR3 region has 12 residues. V lost 3 bases and J lost 8, with 12 bases in between. Germline V gene lookup returns CDR1 SGHKS and CDR2 YYEKEE (reference sequence). Written as DNA, the CDR3 is TGTGCCAGCAGCTCGAACTGGGACAAGCAGTACTTC. This gives the protein CASSSNWDKQYF.

This clone appeared once. The genes are TRBV28 and TRBJ2-7; D is unclear. V was clipped by 5 bases and J by 1 base, with 9 bases between them. The CDR3 runs 13 residues. In germline, CDR1 is MDHEN, CDR2 SYDVKM. The CDR3 DNA follows: TGTGCCAGCAGTCCCCCTTATTCCTACGAGCAGTACTTC. The encoded protein is CASSPPYSYEQYF.

This chain uses TRBV4-3 with TRBJ1-1; no definite D call. Germline CDR1 and CDR2: LGHNA and YSLEER. The CDR3 contains 14 residues. Trimming removed 4 bases from V and 3 bases from J, with 12 bases in between. The CDR3 protein is CASSPGGRDTEAFF. The DNA for the CDR3 is TGCGCCAGCAGCCCCGGTGGGAGGGACACTGAAGCTTTCTTT.

The gene calls are TRBV14 and TRBJ1-2, with TRBD1 identical over 8 bases. This CDR3 has 14 amino acids. The germline V gene has CDR1 SGHDN and CDR2 FVKESK. The ends lost 4 bases at V and 4 bases at J; junction bases unmatched: 5. The CDR3, as DNA: TGTGCCAGCAGCCCCTTCGGGACAGGCTATGGCTACACCTTC. Translation: CASSPFGTGYGYTF.

The V gene is TRBV2, the J gene TRBJ1-1, with D unclear. V dropped 6 bases and J dropped 1 base, with 6 bases sitting between them. The CDR3 totals 12 residues. Germline V CDR1 and CDR2: SNHLY, FYNNEI. The CDR3 sequence is CASSVWNTEAFF. The CDR3 DNA follows: TGTGCCAGCAGCGTTTGGAACACTGAAGCTTTCTTT. The full variable domain, in which reference TRBV2 and TRBJ1-1 provide the parts outside the CDR3, is EPEVTQTPSHQVTQMGQEVILRCVPISNHLYFYWYRQILGQKVEFLVSFYNNEISEKSEIFDDQFSVERPDGSNFTLKIRSTKLEDSAMYFCASSVWNTEAFFGQGTRLTVV.

The chain couples TRBV5-4 to TRBJ2-5; D is possibly TRBD1 (6 bases). The CDR3 extends over 15 amino acids. V was shortened by 2 bases and J by 2 bases, with 13 bases between the two germline ends. CDR1 is SGHNT, CDR2 YYREEE, per germline (reference sequence). The CDR3 sequence: CASSFLGGGQETQYF. The CDR3 nucleotides read TGTGCCAGCAGCTTCCTAGGGGGTGGTCAAGAGACCCAGTACTTC.

The rearrangement links TRBV27 to TRBJ1-2; D may be TRBD1 (6 bases). CDR1 is MNHEY and CDR2 is SMNVEV in the germline V gene (reference sequence). This CDR3 has 14 residues. V shed 6 bases and J shed 4 bases, with 15 bases lying between them. The CDR3 here is CASSYLTGSYGYTF. The CDR3 DNA follows: TGTGCCAGCAGCTACCTGACAGGATCCTATGGCTACACCTTC.

The chain joins TRBV30 to TRBJ1-2; the match to TRBD1 covers 7 bases. The CDR3 loop spans 16 amino acids. With V trimmed by 0 bases and J by 4 bases, 11 bases remained unmatched. Germline V CDR1 and CDR2: GTSNPN, SVGIG (reference sequence). The CDR3 bases are TGTGCCTGGAGTGTAAAGGGGCCAGGGGGGATCTATGGCTACACCTTC. Translating gives CAWSVKGPGGIYGYTF.

The chain recombines TRBV2 with TRBJ2-7; 13 bases agree with TRBD2. Germline lookup yields CDR1 SNHLY and CDR2 FYNNEI. This CDR3 is built from 16 residues. Trimming took 10 bases from V and 2 from J; bases not matched to a gene: 11. The CDR3 loop reads CAKSRLAGGIAYEQYF. The CDR3 bases are TGTGCCAAGTCTCGACTAGCGGGAGGCATCGCCTACGAGCAGTACTTC.

The CDR3 loop is CASSSSWQLNTEAFF. The DNA of the CDR3 is TGTGCCAGCAGCTCGTCGTGGCAGTTGAACACTGAAGCTTTCTTT. The rearrangement joins TRBV5-6 to TRBJ1-1; D unresolved. V lost 3 bases and J 0 bases, leaving 12 bases between the germline ends. CDR1 is SGHDT, CDR2 YYEEEE, per germline. The CDR3 loop spans 15 amino acids.

This clone was counted a single time. The rearrangement links TRBV7-9 to TRBJ2-1, with 11 bases identical to TRBD1. This CDR3 comprises 14 residues. V lost 1 base and J lost 7; bases outside the gene matches: 0. Germline CDR1 and CDR2: SEHNR and FQNEAQ (reference sequence). Written as DNA, the CDR3 is TGTGCCAGCAGCTTAGGGGACAGGGGGAATGAGCAGTTCTTC. Residues: CASSLGDRGNEQFF.